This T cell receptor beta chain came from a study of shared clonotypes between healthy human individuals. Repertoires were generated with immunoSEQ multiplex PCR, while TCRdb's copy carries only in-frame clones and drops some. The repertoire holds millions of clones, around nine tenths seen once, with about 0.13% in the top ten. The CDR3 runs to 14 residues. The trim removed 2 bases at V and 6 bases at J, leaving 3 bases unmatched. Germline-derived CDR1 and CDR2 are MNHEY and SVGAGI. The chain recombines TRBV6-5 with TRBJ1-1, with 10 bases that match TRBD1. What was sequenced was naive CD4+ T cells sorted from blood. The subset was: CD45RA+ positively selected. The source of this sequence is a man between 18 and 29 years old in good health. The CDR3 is CASSYAGQGPEAFF. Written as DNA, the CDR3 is TGTGCCAGCAGTTACGCGGGACAGGGGCCTGAAGCTTTCTTT.